Sequencing of this T cell receptor beta chain was carried out in a study of human T cells and chemical hapten exposure. As to time point: patch test 2, 6 weeks after DPC sensitization. Treatment reported: therapeutic diphenylcyclopropenone sensitization with weekly scalp DPC. Unseparated into fractions, whole blood served as the source from which total RNA was extracted. One entry per CDR3 protein, called by TCRdb with MiXCR from the RACE reads. Of about 350,000 distinct CDR3 sequences detected, more than 5% appear once; the ten largest clones hold around 6%. The sample consisted of whole blood, taken in connection with sensitization to the hapten diphenylcyclopropenone (DPC). The receptor's source is a woman aged 18-29 years with alopecia areata. Some clones in this sample may be carry-over from other donors' samples.

The chain's CDR3 is CASSLMSTGRQPQHF. The CDR3 nucleotides are TGTGCCAGCAGCTTAATGAGTACAGGAAGACAGCCCCAGCATTTT. The gene calls are TRBV7-2 and TRBJ1-5, with D possibly being TRBD1 (5 bases). Trimming stripped 2 bases from V and 7 bases from J, with 15 bases between. The CDR3 extends over 15 amino acids. CDR1 is SGHTA and CDR2 is FQGNSA in the germline V gene.